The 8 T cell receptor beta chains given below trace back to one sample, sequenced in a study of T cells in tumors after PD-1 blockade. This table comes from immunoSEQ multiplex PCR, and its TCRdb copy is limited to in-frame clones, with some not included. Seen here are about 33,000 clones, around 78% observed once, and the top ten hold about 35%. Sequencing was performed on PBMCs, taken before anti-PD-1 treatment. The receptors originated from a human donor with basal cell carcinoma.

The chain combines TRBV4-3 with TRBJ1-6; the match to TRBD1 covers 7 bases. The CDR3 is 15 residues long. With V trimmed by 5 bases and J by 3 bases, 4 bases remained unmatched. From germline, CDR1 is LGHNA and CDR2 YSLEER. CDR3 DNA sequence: TGCGCCAGCAGCTTCCGACAGGGCTATAATTCACCCCTCCACTTT. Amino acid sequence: CASSFRQGYNSPLHF.

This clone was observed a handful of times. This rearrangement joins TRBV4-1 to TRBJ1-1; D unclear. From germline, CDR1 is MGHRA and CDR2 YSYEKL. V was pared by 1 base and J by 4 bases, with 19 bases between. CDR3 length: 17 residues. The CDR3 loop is CASSQANLASAGTEAFF. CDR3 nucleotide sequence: TGCGCCAGCAGCCAAGCCAATCTAGCCTCAGCCGGCACTGAAGCTTTCTTT.

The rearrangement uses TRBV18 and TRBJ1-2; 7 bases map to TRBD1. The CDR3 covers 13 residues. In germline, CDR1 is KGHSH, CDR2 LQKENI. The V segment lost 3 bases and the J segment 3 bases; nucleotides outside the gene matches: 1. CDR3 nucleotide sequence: TGTGCCAGCTCACCGGGGACAGACTATGGCTACACCTTC. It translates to CASSPGTDYGYTF.

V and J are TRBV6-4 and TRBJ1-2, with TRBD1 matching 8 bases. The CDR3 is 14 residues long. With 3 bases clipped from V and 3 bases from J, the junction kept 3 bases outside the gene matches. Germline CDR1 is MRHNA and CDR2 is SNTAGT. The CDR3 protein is CASSEQGEDYGYTF. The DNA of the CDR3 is TGTGCCAGCAGTGAACAGGGGGAAGACTATGGCTACACCTTC.

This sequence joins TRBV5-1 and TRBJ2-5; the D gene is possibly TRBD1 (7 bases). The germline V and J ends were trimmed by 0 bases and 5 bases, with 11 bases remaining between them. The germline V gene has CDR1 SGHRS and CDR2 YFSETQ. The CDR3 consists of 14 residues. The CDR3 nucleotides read TGCGCCAGCAGCTTGGCAGGGGGGTCGGAGACCCAGTACTTC. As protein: CASSLAGGSETQYF.

CDR3 amino acids: CASRQGPMNTEAFF. In DNA, the CDR3 is TGTGCCAGCCGGCAGGGTCCTATGAACACTGAAGCTTTCTTT. The chain is built from TRBV6-5 and TRBJ1-1; D might be TRBD1 (5 bases). There are 14 residues in the CDR3. Trimming pared 8 bases from V and 0 bases from J, leaving 13 bases between. Germline assignment: CDR1 MNHEY and CDR2 SVGAGI.

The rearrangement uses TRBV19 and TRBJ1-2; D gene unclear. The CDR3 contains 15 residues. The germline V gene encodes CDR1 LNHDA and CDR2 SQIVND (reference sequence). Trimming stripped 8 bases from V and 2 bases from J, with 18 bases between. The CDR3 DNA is TGTGCCAGTTTGCGCCCTGAGGCTTCCAACTATGGCTACACCTTC. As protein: CASLRPEASNYGYTF.

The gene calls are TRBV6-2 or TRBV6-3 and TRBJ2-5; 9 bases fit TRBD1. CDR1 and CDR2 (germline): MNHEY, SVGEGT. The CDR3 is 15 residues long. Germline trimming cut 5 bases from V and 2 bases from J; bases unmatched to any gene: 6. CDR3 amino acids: CASSLLGQGQETQYF. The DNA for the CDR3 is TGTGCCAGCAGTCTATTGGGACAGGGACAAGAGACCCAGTACTTC.